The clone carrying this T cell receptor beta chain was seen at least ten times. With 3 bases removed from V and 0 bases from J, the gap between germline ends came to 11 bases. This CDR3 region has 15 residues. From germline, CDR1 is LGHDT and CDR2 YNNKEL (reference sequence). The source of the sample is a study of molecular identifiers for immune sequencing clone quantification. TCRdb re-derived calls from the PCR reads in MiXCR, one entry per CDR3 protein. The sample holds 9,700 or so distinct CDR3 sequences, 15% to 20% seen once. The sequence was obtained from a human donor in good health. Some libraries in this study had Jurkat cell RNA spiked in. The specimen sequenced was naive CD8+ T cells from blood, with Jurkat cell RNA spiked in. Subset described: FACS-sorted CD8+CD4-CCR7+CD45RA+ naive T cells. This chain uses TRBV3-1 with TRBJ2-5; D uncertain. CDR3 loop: CASSHSPDDQETQYF. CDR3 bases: TGTGCCAGCAGCCACAGCCCGGACGACCAAGAGACCCAGTACTTC.